The 31 T cell receptor beta chains presented below share a single source sample, sequenced in a study of CD4 T cells in relation to SARS-CoV-2 and coronaviruses. No antigen is known for these receptors. Using immunoSEQ multiplex PCR, the repertoire was profiled, and TCRdb retains in-frame clones only, with some absent. The sample includes about 22,000 clones, about 70% of them seen just once. Unexposed donor CD4+ T cells date from about 2011-2018, before the COVID-19 pandemic. After nine to ten days of culture, CD4+ T cells were isolated. The sample comprised CD4+ T cells from PBMCs, cultured in vitro. The receptors stem from a human donor in good health.

The chain recombines TRBV18 with TRBJ2-2; 9 nucleotides line up with TRBD2. CDR1 is KGHSH, CDR2 LQKENI, per germline. This CDR3 region has 16 residues. V shed 3 bases and J 1 base; nucleotides not matched to a gene: 3. In nucleotides, the CDR3 is TGTGCCAGCTCACCGTGGACTAGCGAGAACACCGGGGAGCTGTTTTTT. This sequence encodes CASSPWTSENTGELFF.

The rearrangement links TRBV9 to TRBJ2-3; D perhaps matches TRBD1 (7 bases). Germline CDR1 is SGDLS and CDR2 is YYNGEE. The CDR3 covers 15 residues. Trimming shortened V by 3 bases and J by 1 base, and 12 bases separated the two germline ends. The DNA for the CDR3 is TGTGCCAGCAGCGCAGGAGGGGGCGGCACAGATACGCAGTATTTT. Encoded protein: CASSAGGGGTDTQYF.

This clone was seen only once. This chain uses TRBV5-1 with TRBJ2-7; TRBD1 matches 8 bases. Trimming cost V 4 bases and J 2 bases; bases outside gene matches: 5. Germline CDR1 and CDR2: SGHRS and YFSETQ. The CDR3 is 14 residues long. The CDR3 region is CASSPTGQAYEQYF. The CDR3 DNA is TGCGCCAGCAGCCCGACGGGACAGGCCTACGAGCAGTACTTC.

The CDR3 region is CSASDRDRGLSYEQYF. The CDR3 coding sequence is TGCAGTGCTAGTGATCGGGACAGGGGTCTTTCCTACGAGCAGTACTTC. The gene calls are TRBV20-1 and TRBJ2-7; 10 bases agree with TRBD1. Trimming removed 3 bases from V and 1 base from J; junction bases left unmatched: 9. The germline V gene has CDR1 DFQATT and CDR2 SNEGSKA (reference sequence). The CDR3 extends over 16 amino acids.

A few counts support this clone. This chain uses TRBV5-8 with TRBJ2-5; D is possibly TRBD1 (8 bases). CDR3 length: 14 amino acids. Germline V gene lookup returns CDR1 SGHTS and CDR2 YDEGEE. V shed 5 bases and J shed 5 bases, with 16 bases lying between them. The CDR3 bases are TGTGCCAGCAGGGACAGGGAGGGTTCGGAGACCCAGTACTTC. Protein sequence: CASRDREGSETQYF.

This rearrangement joins TRBV30 to TRBJ2-2, with D unresolved. Trimming cost V 0 bases and J 6 bases, with 5 bases left between them. Germline loops: CDR1 GTSNPN, CDR2 SVGIG (reference sequence). This CDR3 has 12 amino acids. CDR3 nucleotides: TGTGCCTGGAGTGTAAGCTCCGGGGAGCTGTTTTTT. This translates into CAWSVSSGELFF.

The chain employs TRBV18 and TRBJ1-1; D might be TRBD1 (5 bases). CDR3 length: 13 residues. Looked up from germline, CDR1 is KGHSH and CDR2 is LQKENI. The V and J ends lost 6 bases and 4 bases respectively, with 12 bases between them. As DNA, the CDR3 is TGTGCCAGCTCGCCTAGACAGTCCACTGAAGCTTTCTTT. It encodes CASSPRQSTEAFF.

This clone came up a few times. The rearrangement joins TRBV6-5 to TRBJ2-2; TRBD1 matches at 7 bases. Per the germline V gene, CDR1 is MNHEY and CDR2 is SVGAGI. The CDR3 length is 13 residues. V lost 7 bases, J lost 5 bases, and 4 bases stayed unmatched. This CDR3 reads CASTTGDTGELFF. For the CDR3, the DNA is TGTGCCAGCACTACAGGGGATACCGGGGAGCTGTTTTTT.

The chain carries TRBV6-4 and TRBJ1-1; possibly TRBD1 for D (6 bases). V was clipped by 5 bases and J by 1 base, with 11 bases between them. Germline V gene sequence: CDR1 MRHNA, CDR2 SNTAGT. CDR3 size: 14 residues. CDR3 DNA: TGTGCCAGCAGTACCGAGACAGGGAACACTGAAGCTTTCTTT. It yields the protein CASSTETGNTEAFF.

The chain uses TRBV18 and TRBJ1-5, with D possibly TRBD1 on 6 matching bases. CDR3 length: 16 amino acids. CDR1 KGHSH and CDR2 LQKENI come from the germline V gene. V lost 4 bases and J lost 6, with 19 bases in between. The CDR3 DNA reads as TGTGCCAGCTCACTAAACCCGGGGGCGTCAGGTCAGCCCCAGCATTTT. It encodes CASSLNPGASGQPQHF.

The chain uses TRBV10-3 and TRBJ2-5; 11 bases map to TRBD2. With 3 bases clipped from V and 4 bases from J, the junction kept 7 bases outside the gene matches. Germline V gene lookup returns CDR1 ENHRY and CDR2 SYGVKD. This CDR3 is built from 16 residues. The CDR3 protein is CAISDSGRAKGETQYF. The CDR3 DNA reads TGTGCCATCAGTGATAGCGGGAGGGCCAAGGGAGAGACCCAGTACTTC.

This rearrangement joins TRBV28 to TRBJ2-7; possibly TRBD2 for D (5 bases). The V end was cut by 7 bases, the J end by 1 base, with 14 bases between. CDR1 and CDR2 (germline): MDHEN, SYDVKM. The length of the CDR3 is 14 residues. Written as DNA, the CDR3 is TGTGCCAGCACCCCTAGCAGGCTATCCTACGAGCAGTACTTC. Translating gives CASTPSRLSYEQYF. The full variable domain, rest sourced from reference TRBV28 and TRBJ2-7, is DVKVTQSSRYLVKRTGEKVFLECVQDMDHENMFWYRQDPGLGLRLIYFSYDVKMKEKGDIPEGYSVSREKKERFSLILESASTNQTSMYLCASTPSRLSYEQYFGPGTRLTVT.

The rearrangement uses TRBV25-1 and TRBJ2-1; D unresolved. Germline CDR1 MGHDK, CDR2 SYGVNS. The V and J ends lost 7 bases and 3 bases respectively, with 10 bases between them. This CDR3 is 13 amino acids long. The CDR3 DNA is TGTGCCAGCACTCATACAGTCTACAATGAGCAGTTCTTC. Amino acid sequence: CASTHTVYNEQFF.

The chain uses TRBV24-1 and TRBJ2-6; 7 bases are a match to TRBD1. V was pared by 2 bases and J by 0 bases, with 9 bases of the junction left unmatched. This CDR3 comprises 19 residues. Germline V gene lookup returns CDR1 KGHDR and CDR2 SFDVKD. This CDR3 reads CATSDSAGTASSGANVLTF. CDR3 sequence (DNA): TGTGCCACCAGTGATTCAGCCGGGACAGCCAGCTCTGGGGCCAACGTCCTGACTTTC.

This clone showed up just once. The chain combines TRBV15 with TRBJ2-3, with TRBD2 identical over 7 bases. Unmatched junction bases numbered 20, after V lost 7 bases and J lost 7 bases. Germline CDR1 LNHNV, CDR2 YYDKDF (reference sequence). The CDR3 runs to 17 residues. In DNA, the CDR3 is TGTGCCACCACCCCCGGGGAATTAAAGGGAGGGCCAAATACGCAGTATTTT. Encoded protein: CATTPGELKGGPNTQYF.

The chain uses TRBV20-1 and TRBJ1-2; 9 bases agree with TRBD1. V shed 3 bases and J 8 bases; nucleotides not matched to a gene: 1. This CDR3 contains 11 residues. CDR1 and CDR2 (germline): DFQATT, SNEGSKA (reference sequence). CDR3 sequence (DNA): TGCAGTGCTAGGGACAGGGGAGGCTACACCTTC. This sequence encodes CSARDRGGYTF.

This chain uses TRBV3-1 (or the pseudogene TRBV3-2) with TRBJ2-3; 7 bases line up with TRBD2. The CDR3 spans 13 residues. Germline trimming cut 1 base from V and 5 bases from J; bases unmatched to any gene: 0. The germline gives CDR1 LGHDT, CDR2 YNNKEL (reference sequence). The CDR3 loop reads CASSQGEGDTQYF. The CDR3 region has the DNA TGTGCCAGCAGCCAAGGGGAGGGAGATACGCAGTATTTT.

This chain joins TRBV5-5 and TRBJ2-5; TRBD2 matches 11 bases. This CDR3 is 15 amino acids long. V shed 2 bases and J 4 bases; nucleotides not matched to a gene: 4. Germline CDR1 and CDR2: SGHKS and YYEKEE (reference sequence). CDR3 in amino acids: CASSLSSGRAETQYF. DNA for the CDR3: TGTGCCAGCAGCTTAAGTAGCGGGAGGGCAGAGACCCAGTACTTC.

The chain combines TRBV30 with TRBJ1-3; no definite D call. The length of the CDR3 is 13 residues. Trimming pared 0 bases from V and 8 bases from J, leaving 11 bases between. The germline V gene encodes CDR1 GTSNPN and CDR2 SVGIG (reference sequence). CDR3 bases: TGTGCCTGGAGTGTGATGGGCAGATACACCATATATTTT. It specifies CAWSVMGRYTIYF.

J is TRBJ2-3 and V is TRBV29-1; D is ambiguous. CDR1 is SQVTM and CDR2 is ANQGSEA in the germline V gene. There are 13 residues in the CDR3. Trimming stripped 5 bases from V and 6 bases from J, with 15 bases between. The CDR3, as DNA: TGCAGCGTTCATACCCGGCTCGCGGATACGCAGTATTTT. This encodes CSVHTRLADTQYF.

The chain employs TRBV3-1 (or the pseudogene TRBV3-2) and TRBJ1-1, with 7 bases matching TRBD1. V gave up 4 bases and J gave up 7 bases; unmatched junction bases: 9. The CDR3 length is 14 residues. In germline, CDR1 is LGHDT, CDR2 YNNKEL (reference sequence). CDR3 sequence: CASSLQQGRGEAFF. CDR3 nucleotides: TGTGCCAGCAGCCTCCAACAGGGGCGAGGTGAAGCTTTCTTT.

The chain joins TRBV7-2 to TRBJ1-4; D ambiguous. Deletions cut 1 base from V and 6 bases from J, with 9 bases between. This CDR3 is 14 amino acids long. The germline V gene encodes CDR1 SGHTA and CDR2 FQGNSA. The CDR3 region has the DNA TGTGCCAGCAGCTTAGTAGGACGGGATGAAAAACTGTTTTTT. Its protein is CASSLVGRDEKLFF. The full variable domain, rest sourced from reference TRBV7-2 and TRBJ1-4, is GAGVSQSPSNKVTEKGKDVELRCDPISGHTALYWYRQSLGQGLEFLIYFQGNSAPDKSGLPSDRFSAERTGGSVSTLTIQRTQQEDSAVYLCASSLVGRDEKLFFGSGTQLSVL.

The chain uses TRBV5-6 and TRBJ2-1, with 11 bases fitting TRBD2. This CDR3 contains 15 residues. Per germline, CDR1 SGHDT and CDR2 YYEEEE. The junction had 8 bases not matched to a gene; V was cut back by 6 bases and J by 6 bases. CDR3 nucleotide sequence: TGTGCCAGCATTGTGTGGCTAGCGGGAGGCAATGAGCAGTTCTTC. Protein: CASIVWLAGGNEQFF.

This sequence joins TRBV30 and TRBJ2-3; no clear D gene. Germline V lookup: CDR1 GTSNPN, CDR2 SVGIG (reference sequence). V was cut by 8 bases and J by 0 bases, with 9 bases left in between. The CDR3 extends over 12 amino acids. The CDR3 DNA sequence: TGTGCCCACTCCGCGAGCACAGATACGCAGTATTTT. Translating it yields CAHSASTDTQYF.

CDR3 sequence: CASSLAGGQPQHF. The CDR3 nucleotides are TGTGCCAGCAGCTTGGCCGGGGGGCAGCCCCAGCATTTT. The rearrangement uses TRBV5-5 and TRBJ1-5, with a weak D call TRBD1 (5 bases). The CDR3 loop spans 13 amino acids. Germline CDR1 SGHKS, CDR2 YYEKEE (reference sequence). Trimming pared 0 bases from V and 7 bases from J, leaving 8 bases between.

A note on this clone: The junction shows a germline mismatch at one end, possibly a read error. The rearrangement joins TRBV10-3 to TRBJ2-1, with D perhaps TRBD1 or TRBD2 (6 bases each). The CDR3 loop spans 12 amino acids. The germline CDR1 and CDR2 sequences are ENHRY and SYGVKD. This chain's CDR3 is CAISGGRDSLVF. In DNA, the CDR3 is TGTGCCATCAGTGGGGGGCGGGATAGCTTGGTCTTC.

The chain combines TRBV2 with TRBJ1-5, with 8 bases identical to TRBD1. V was clipped by 7 bases and J by 11 bases; unmatched bases: 13. The CDR3 extends over 14 amino acids. Germline V gene data show CDR1 as SNHLY and CDR2 as FYNNEI. This chain's CDR3 is CASTAGNRGTAQHF. CDR3 nucleotide sequence: TGTGCCAGCACCGCGGGGAACAGGGGGACAGCCCAGCATTTT.

The chain is built from TRBV4-2 and TRBJ2-1; TRBD2 agrees at 12 bases. The CDR3 is 18 amino acids. CDR1 is LGHNA, CDR2 YNFKEQ, per germline. Germline trimming cut 0 bases from V and 2 bases from J; bases unmatched to any gene: 5. CDR3 in amino acids: CASSQDPPSGRAYNEQFF. The CDR3 DNA sequence: TGTGCCAGCAGCCAAGATCCCCCTAGCGGGAGGGCCTACAATGAGCAGTTCTTC.

The chain links TRBV12-3 or TRBV12-4 to TRBJ1-1; D might be TRBD1 (6 bases). CDR3 length: 12 residues. V was trimmed by 6 bases and J by 5 bases, leaving 10 bases between them. The CDR3 coding sequence is TGTGCCAGCAGCAGGGGAGGAACTGAAGCTTTCTTT. Translating gives CASSRGGTEAFF.

The V gene is TRBV30, the J gene TRBJ2-7; 9 nucleotides agree with TRBD2. The CDR3 spans 14 residues. Germline CDR1 and CDR2: GTSNPN and SVGIG (reference sequence). Trimming took 0 bases from V and 4 from J; bases not matched to a gene: 4. The CDR3 region is CAWSVWTSEYEQYF. CDR3 DNA: TGTGCCTGGAGTGTCTGGACTAGCGAGTACGAGCAGTACTTC.

J is TRBJ2-2 and V is TRBV10-1; 7 bases are a match to TRBD2. Germline loops: CDR1 WNHNN, CDR2 SYGVQD (reference sequence). Trimming at V came to 5 bases and at J to 7 bases, leaving 4 bases not matched to a gene. The CDR3 has 13 amino acids. The CDR3 nucleotides are TGCGCCAGCAGTCCGGGGAGGGGCGGGGAGCTGTTTTTT. Amino acid sequence: CASSPGRGGELFF.